These 30 T cell receptor beta chains were sequenced from one sample in a study of molecular identifiers for immune sequencing clone quantification. Each CDR3 protein is one row after TCRdb ran MiXCR on the PCR reads. The sample contains about 320,000 distinct CDR3 sequences, about 23% of which appear only once. Sequencing was performed on naive CD8+ T cells from blood, with Jurkat cell RNA spiked in. Documented subset: FACS-sorted CD8+CD4-CCR7+CD45RA+ naive T cells. The receptors here all came from a human donor in good health. Some libraries in this study had Jurkat cell RNA spiked in.

This clonotype came up many times. The rearrangement links TRBV9 to TRBJ2-3; D uncertain. V gave up 4 bases and J gave up 8 bases, with 14 bases separating them. CDR3 size: 13 residues. Germline assignment: CDR1 SGDLS and CDR2 YYNGEE. Here the CDR3 DNA reads TGTGCCAGCAGCTATCTTCTCGGCGGTACGCAGTATTTT. Translation: CASSYLLGGTQYF.

This clonotype has only a few counts. This chain connects TRBV14 to TRBJ2-4, with TRBD1 matching 8 bases. V shed 4 bases and J 0 bases; nucleotides not matched to a gene: 14. CDR3 length equals 19 residues. Germline loops: CDR1 SGHDN, CDR2 FVKESK. The CDR3, as DNA: TGTGCCAGCAGCCTAACCGGGACAGGATACCTTCTAGCCAAAAACATTCAGTACTTC. Translation: CASSLTGTGYLLAKNIQYF.

This clonotype was detected ten times or more. CDR3 region: CASSMDGGANVLTF. CDR3 nucleotide sequence: TGTGCCAGTAGTATGGACGGCGGGGCCAACGTCCTGACTTTC. The chain uses TRBV19 and TRBJ2-6; D unclear. The CDR3 consists of 14 residues. Between the trimmed V and J ends, which lost 3 bases and 4 bases, there was a span of 7 bases. Germline lookup yields CDR1 LNHDA and CDR2 SQIVND (reference sequence).

This clonotype was observed a handful of times. V gene TRBV2 combines with J gene TRBJ2-7, with 10 nucleotides matching TRBD2. CDR3 length equals 16 residues. Germline CDR1 and CDR2: SNHLY and FYNNEI. J gave up 7 bases and V 0 bases, and 9 bases lay outside the gene matches. CDR3 nucleotide sequence: TGTGCCAGCAGTGAAGCGCTTCCTAGCGGGAGTGGGGAGCAGTACTTC. Translated: CASSEALPSGSGEQYF. The full variable domain, with the rest looked up from reference TRBV2 and TRBJ2-7, is EPEVTQTPSHQVTQMGQEVILRCVPISNHLYFYWYRQILGQKVEFLVSFYNNEISEKSEIFDDQFSVERPDGSNFTLKIRSTKLEDSAMYFCASSEALPSGSGEQYFGPGTRLTVT.

The rearrangement joins TRBV10-3 to TRBJ2-7; D may be TRBD1 or TRBD2 (5 bases each). Germline CDR1 reads ENHRY; CDR2 reads SYGVKD. V lost 8 bases and J lost 0, with 11 bases in between. This CDR3 has 13 amino acids. The CDR3 DNA sequence: TGTGCCATCGGCCGGGACCTCTCCTACGAGCAGTACTTC. Its protein is CAIGRDLSYEQYF.

This clonotype was picked up many times. Written as DNA, the CDR3 is TGTGCCAGCAGTTGGCTAGCTTCTGATACGCAGTATTTT. Residues: CASSWLASDTQYF. The V and J genes are TRBV12-3 or TRBV12-4 and TRBJ2-3; D may be TRBD2 (5 bases). The CDR3 is 13 amino acids. Trimming removed 4 bases from V and 6 bases from J, with 11 bases in between.

This clonotype appeared many times. The chain employs TRBV20-1 and TRBJ2-2; D remains unclear. The CDR3 extends over 11 amino acids. The ends were cut back, 0 bases at V and 6 bases at J, with 2 bases in the middle. CDR1 is DFQATT and CDR2 is SNEGSKA in the germline V gene (reference sequence). CDR3 sequence (DNA): TGCAGTGCTAGAGAGGCCGGGGAGCTGTTTTTT. Translation gives CSAREAGELFF.

To note about this clonotype: A read error may produce the germline difference seen at one junction end. This chain links TRBV7-7 with TRBJ2-5; 10 nucleotides align to TRBD1. The CDR3 runs 15 residues. CDR1 is SSHAT, CDR2 FNYEAQ, per germline (reference sequence). This CDR3 is CASSFGTGESETQYF. The CDR3 nucleotides are TGTGCTAGCAGCTTCGGGACAGGGGAATCGGAGACCCAGTACTTC.

This clonotype was detected only a few times. V gene TRBV27 combines with J gene TRBJ1-1; 11 nucleotides match TRBD1. The CDR3 contains 14 residues. V gave up 5 bases and J gave up 4 bases; unmatched junction bases: 3. Germline CDR1 and CDR2: MNHEY and SMNVEV (reference sequence). CDR3 region: CASSGDRGITEAFF. The CDR3, as DNA: TGTGCCAGCAGTGGGGACAGGGGGATCACTGAAGCTTTCTTT.

This clonotype was detected a few times. This could be a read error, since a much larger clone is one nucleotide away. This CDR3 reads CDSSPESGFYEQYF. The CDR3 nucleotides are TGTGACAGCAGTCCGGAATCCGGGTTCTACGAGCAGTACTTC. The V and J genes are TRBV28 and TRBJ2-7, with no clear D. The CDR3 is 14 amino acids. Germline CDR1 reads MDHEN; CDR2 reads SYDVKM. The full variable domain, completed using reference TRBV28 and TRBJ2-7, is DVKVTQSSRYLVKRTGEKVFLECVQDMDHENMFWYRQDPGLGLRLIYFSYDVKMKEKGDIPEGYSVSREKKERFSLILESASTNQTSMYLCDSSPESGFYEQYFGPGTRLTVT.

This clonotype was seen at least ten times. The chain combines TRBV19 with TRBJ1-5, with D possibly matching TRBD1 (5 bases). The germline gives CDR1 LNHDA, CDR2 SQIVND (reference sequence). This CDR3 contains 15 residues. Deletions cut 3 bases from V and 1 base from J, with 10 bases between. The CDR3 reads CASSMAGLSNQPQHF. In DNA, the CDR3 is TGTGCCAGTAGTATGGCGGGACTAAGCAATCAGCCCCAGCATTTT.

Ten or more counts support this clonotype. CDR3 loop: CASSIGGKPQHF. CDR3 coding DNA: TGTGCCAGTAGTATAGGGGGCAAGCCCCAGCATTTT. This rearrangement joins TRBV19 to TRBJ1-5, with D tentatively TRBD1 (5 bases). V lost 1 base and J 8 bases, leaving 6 bases between the germline ends. This CDR3 comprises 12 residues. CDR1 and CDR2 from the germline V gene are LNHDA and SQIVND (reference sequence).

This chain links TRBV7-9 with TRBJ1-4; 9 nucleotides align to TRBD1. With V trimmed by 5 bases and J by 8 bases, 9 bases remained unmatched. CDR1 and CDR2 from the germline V gene are SEHNR and FQNEAQ (reference sequence). The CDR3 consists of 15 residues. CDR3 sequence: CASSLPGQGYEKLFF. In DNA form, the CDR3 reads TGTGCCAGCAGCCTACCGGGACAGGGCTACGAAAAACTGTTTTTT.

This clonotype appeared many times. V and J are TRBV13 and TRBJ2-7; a possible D gene is TRBD1 (6 bases). Trimming left V 2 bases short and J 5 bases short, with 10 bases between. Germline V CDR1 and CDR2: PRHDT, FYEKMQ (reference sequence). This CDR3 contains 13 residues. DNA of the CDR3: TGTGCCAGCAGCTTAACAGGGACGCACGAGCAGTACTTC. As protein: CASSLTGTHEQYF.

This clonotype was counted at least ten times. This rearrangement joins TRBV7-3 to TRBJ2-1; 7 bases match TRBD1. The CDR3 consists of 16 residues. J gave up 3 bases and V 6 bases, and 11 bases lay outside the gene matches. Germline CDR1 reads SGHTA; CDR2 reads FQGTGA. The CDR3 protein is CASSSGTDPLYNEQFF. In nucleotides, the CDR3 is TGTGCCAGCAGTTCCGGGACAGACCCTCTCTACAATGAGCAGTTCTTC.

This clonotype appeared a few times. The genes are TRBV7-9 and TRBJ2-7; 9 positions match TRBD1. Germline loops: CDR1 SEHNR, CDR2 FQNEAQ (reference sequence). Germline trimming cut 5 bases from V and 4 bases from J; bases unmatched to any gene: 9. The CDR3 has 15 amino acids. DNA for the CDR3: TGTGCCAGCAGCCAGGGACAGGGAATTCGTTACGAGCAGTACTTC. Amino acid sequence: CASSQGQGIRYEQYF.

This clonotype was counted at least ten times. The rearrangement links TRBV19 to TRBJ1-1; unclear D gene. Germline V gives CDR1 LNHDA, CDR2 SQIVND (reference sequence). The CDR3 is 15 residues long. The ends were cut back, 7 bases at V and 3 bases at J, with 18 bases in the middle. The CDR3 loop reads CASTPLVVPDTEAFF. The CDR3 DNA reads TGTGCCAGTACCCCTCTCGTGGTCCCGGACACTGAAGCTTTCTTT.

This clonotype appeared many times. The V gene is TRBV15, the J gene TRBJ2-2, with D possibly matching TRBD1 (6 bases). The CDR3 covers 17 residues. Germline lookup yields CDR1 LNHNV and CDR2 YYDKDF (reference sequence). Trimming removed 0 bases at V and 4 bases at J, with 15 bases between. Here the CDR3 DNA reads TGTGCCACCAGCAGAGATGTGGGGGCAGGGAGCACCGGGGAGCTGTTTTTT. This gives the protein CATSRDVGAGSTGELFF.

V usage is TRBV27 and J usage is TRBJ1-5; 11 positions match TRBD1. The ends lost 4 bases at V and 2 bases at J; junction bases unmatched: 1. The CDR3 consists of 15 residues. Germline CDR1 reads MNHEY; CDR2 reads SMNVEV (reference sequence). CDR3 sequence (DNA): TGTGCCAGCAGTTGGGGACAGGGGGGCAATCAGCCCCAGCATTTT. Translated: CASSWGQGGNQPQHF.

As to this clonotype: It may be a read error: a sequence one base away is much more abundant. The chain couples TRBV27 to TRBJ2-7, with 8 bases fitting TRBD2. The CDR3 contains 14 residues. CDR1 and CDR2 (germline): MNHEY, SMNVEV (reference sequence). The CDR3 sequence is CASSLLAGPAERYF. DNA of the CDR3: TGTGCCAGCAGTTTATTAGCGGGACCGGCCGAGCGGTACTTC.

In this sample, this clonotype turned up many times. A read error may explain this, as a much larger clone is one base away. This rearrangement joins TRBV7-9 to TRBJ1-1, with D unclear. Germline V CDR1 and CDR2: SEHNR, FQNEAQ (reference sequence). V lost 6 bases, J lost 4 bases, and 6 bases lay in between. This CDR3 comprises 11 residues. CDR3 amino acids: CASSSTTEAFF. The CDR3, as DNA: TGTGCCAGCAGTTCCACCACTGAAGCTTTCTTT.

This clonotype was detected a few times. This chain joins TRBV6-6 and TRBJ2-6; TRBD1 is a possible D gene (6 bases). The ends were cut back, 4 bases at V and 0 bases at J, with 7 bases in the middle. Per germline, CDR1 MNHNY and CDR2 SVGAGI (reference sequence). The CDR3 has 15 amino acids. The CDR3 sequence is CASSSGVSGANVLTF. CDR3 nucleotide sequence: TGTGCCAGCAGTTCAGGGGTCTCTGGGGCCAACGTCCTGACTTTC.

This clonotype was recorded at least ten times. The V call is TRBV12-3 or TRBV12-4, the J call TRBJ1-2, with D possibly TRBD1 on 5 matching bases. The V and J ends lost 6 bases and 13 bases respectively, with 21 bases between them. This CDR3 has 13 residues. The CDR3 region has the DNA TGTGCCAGCAGCCCGGACCCGGGACCCCTCTTCACCTTC. It is translated as CASSPDPGPLFTF.

This chain joins TRBV27 and TRBJ1-4, with D uncertain. V lost 4 bases and J lost 7, with 10 bases in between. CDR3 length: 13 amino acids. Germline assignment: CDR1 MNHEY and CDR2 SMNVEV (reference sequence). The CDR3 DNA sequence: TGTGCCAGCAGTTGGAGAGTGACTGAAAAACTGTTTTTT. It is translated as CASSWRVTEKLFF.

V usage is TRBV13 and J usage is TRBJ2-4, with D perhaps TRBD1 (6 bases). The CDR3 covers 16 residues. V was clipped by 11 bases and J by 2 bases, with 22 bases between them. The germline gives CDR1 PRHDT, CDR2 FYEKMQ (reference sequence). This chain's CDR3 is CARRLAARGPKNIQYF. CDR3 bases: TGTGCCCGCCGCTTAGCCGCCAGGGGCCCCAAAAACATTCAGTACTTC.

This clonotype has only a few counts. The chain links TRBV6-1 to TRBJ2-6; TRBD1 agrees at 7 bases. The junction had 9 bases not matched to a gene; V was cut back by 4 bases and J by 0 bases. Germline loops: CDR1 MNHNS, CDR2 SASEGT. The CDR3 length is 18 residues. CDR3 residues: CASSGSGQKSSGANVLTF. The CDR3 DNA reads as TGTGCCAGCAGTGGATCGGGACAGAAGAGCTCTGGGGCCAACGTCCTGACTTTC.

This clonotype was picked up many times. The chain couples TRBV5-1 to TRBJ2-7, with TRBD2 identical over 7 bases. Germline-derived CDR1 and CDR2 are SGHRS and YFSETQ. V lost 3 bases, J lost 10 bases, and 7 bases stayed unmatched. The CDR3 totals 12 residues. The CDR3 nucleotides read TGCGCCAGCAGCTGGGGGACTACGGAACAGTACTTC. It specifies CASSWGTTEQYF. The full variable domain, in which reference TRBV5-1 and TRBJ2-7 provide the parts outside the CDR3, is KAGVTQTPRYLIKTRGQQVTLSCSPISGHRSVSWYQQTPGQGLQFLFEYFSETQRNKGNFPGRFSGRQFSNSRSEMNVSTLELGDSALYLCASSWGTTEQYFGPGTRLTVT.

As concerns this clonotype: Mismatch with germline at one junction end may stem from a read error. The chain links TRBV5-6 to TRBJ2-3; D gene ambiguous. Germline CDR1 is SGHDT and CDR2 is YYEEEE. The CDR3 is 11 residues long. CDR3 protein: CASSFQDTQHF. CDR3 nucleotide sequence: TGTGCCAGCAGCTTTCAAGATACGCAGCATTTC.

This clonotype came up many times. The rearrangement joins TRBV28 to TRBJ1-1; no clear D gene. Trimming pared 5 bases from V and 2 bases from J, leaving 3 bases between. The germline V gene encodes CDR1 MDHEN and CDR2 SYDVKM. The CDR3 covers 11 residues. The DNA for the CDR3 is TGTGCCAGCAGTCCTAACACTGAAGCTTTCTTT. Translating it yields CASSPNTEAFF. The whole variable domain, remainder taken from reference TRBV28 and TRBJ1-1, is DVKVTQSSRYLVKRTGEKVFLECVQDMDHENMFWYRQDPGLGLRLIYFSYDVKMKEKGDIPEGYSVSREKKERFSLILESASTNQTSMYLCASSPNTEAFFGQGTRLTVV.

The chain is built from TRBV6-1 and TRBJ1-5; 8 bases align to TRBD1. The length of the CDR3 is 17 residues. CDR1 MNHNS and CDR2 SASEGT come from the germline V gene. The trim removed 0 bases at V and 9 bases at J, leaving 13 bases unmatched. The CDR3 bases are TGTGCCAGCAGTGAAGCGTTCCCCCCCCAGGGGGCCTTGCCCCAGCATTTT. Translated, it gives CASSEAFPPQGALPQHF.